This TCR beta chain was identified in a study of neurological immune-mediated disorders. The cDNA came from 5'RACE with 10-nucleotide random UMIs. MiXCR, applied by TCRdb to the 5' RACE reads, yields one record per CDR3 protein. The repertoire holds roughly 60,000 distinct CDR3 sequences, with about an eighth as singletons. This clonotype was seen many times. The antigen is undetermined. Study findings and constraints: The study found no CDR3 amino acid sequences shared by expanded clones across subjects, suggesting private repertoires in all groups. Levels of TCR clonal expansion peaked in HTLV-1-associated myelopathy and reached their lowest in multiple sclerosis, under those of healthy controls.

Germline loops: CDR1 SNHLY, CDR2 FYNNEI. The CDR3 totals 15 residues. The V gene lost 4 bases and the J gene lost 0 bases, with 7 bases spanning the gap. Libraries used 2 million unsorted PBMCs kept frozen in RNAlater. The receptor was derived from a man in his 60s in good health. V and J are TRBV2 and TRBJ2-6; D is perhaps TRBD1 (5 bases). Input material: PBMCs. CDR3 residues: CASSGGLSGANVLTF. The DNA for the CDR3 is TGTGCCAGCAGTGGGGGCCTCTCTGGGGCCAACGTCCTGACTTTC.